What follows are 27 T cell receptor beta chains derived from one specimen sequenced in a study of T cell responses to AZD1222 COVID-19 vaccine. Using immunoSEQ multiplex PCR, the repertoire was profiled, and TCRdb retains in-frame clones only, with some absent. The sample yields 150,000 to 200,000 clones, about 90% seen once. This sample comprised peripheral blood, obtained 28 days after the second AZD1222 dose. The receptor source for this set is an adult who received the AZD1222 COVID-19 vaccine.

The chain employs TRBV28 and TRBJ2-5, with no clear D. Germline V gives CDR1 MDHEN, CDR2 SYDVKM. V lost 6 bases and J 5 bases, leaving 10 bases between the germline ends. The CDR3 loop spans 12 amino acids. CDR3 sequence reads: CASSPLGETQYF. The CDR3 nucleotides read TGTGCCAGCAGCCCTCTTGGTGAGACCCAGTACTTC.

The chain combines TRBV29-1 with TRBJ2-3; a possible D gene is TRBD2 (6 bases). The CDR3 is made up of 15 amino acids. Looked up from germline, CDR1 is SQVTM and CDR2 is ANQGSEA. V lost 0 bases, J lost 1 base, and 11 bases lay in between. The CDR3 DNA sequence: TGCAGCGTTGAAGATAGCGGCGTTCGCACAGATACGCAGTATTTT. This encodes CSVEDSGVRTDTQYF.

V and J are TRBV5-6 and TRBJ2-7, with D tentatively TRBD2 (5 bases). The CDR3 has 13 amino acids. Germline loops: CDR1 SGHDT, CDR2 YYEEEE. Deletions cut 3 bases from V and 5 bases from J, with 12 bases between. CDR3 nucleotides: TGTGCCAGCAGCTCGGCGGGCATCCACGAGCAGTACTTC. Its translation is CASSSAGIHEQYF.

The V call is TRBV30, the J call TRBJ2-7; tentatively, D is TRBD1 or TRBD2 (5 bases each). The CDR3 spans 12 residues. Deletions cut 2 bases from V and 3 bases from J, with 8 bases between. The germline V gene has CDR1 GTSNPN and CDR2 SVGIG (reference sequence). DNA for the CDR3: TGTGCCTGGAGTCGGGACGTCTACGAGCAGTACTTC. Amino acids: CAWSRDVYEQYF.

The V gene is TRBV11-2, the J gene TRBJ2-7, with TRBD1 matching 7 bases. Germline trimming cut 5 bases from V and 6 bases from J; bases unmatched to any gene: 1. Germline lookup yields CDR1 SGHAT and CDR2 FQNNGV. CDR3 size: 11 residues. The CDR3 loop reads CASSPGGEQYF. The CDR3 bases are TGTGCCAGCAGCCCAGGGGGCGAGCAGTACTTC.

This clone was counted ten times or more. The J gene is TRBJ2-1, the V gene TRBV6-4; D might be TRBD2 (6 bases). The length of the CDR3 is 14 residues. CDR1 and CDR2 from the germline V gene are MRHNA and SNTAGT. With 0 bases removed from V and 8 bases from J, the gap between germline ends came to 11 bases. CDR3 coding DNA: TGTGCCAGCAGTGACTCTGTAGGAGGGGATGAGCAGTTCTTC. This sequence encodes CASSDSVGGDEQFF.

The chain uses TRBV7-2 and TRBJ2-5, with a weak D call TRBD2 (6 bases). The germline V and J ends were trimmed by 4 bases and 2 bases, with 17 bases remaining between them. Germline V gene lookup returns CDR1 SGHTA and CDR2 FQGNSA. The CDR3 totals 16 residues. This chain's CDR3 is CASSSPRGIIQETQYF. The CDR3 region has the DNA TGTGCCAGCAGCTCCCCCCGGGGGATCATACAAGAGACCCAGTACTTC.

The V gene is TRBV4-2, the J gene TRBJ1-6; TRBD1 might be the D (6 bases). Germline CDR1 LGHNA, CDR2 YNFKEQ. Trimming took off 1 base at V and 10 bases at J, with 17 bases between the two ends. The CDR3 has 16 amino acids. The CDR3 DNA reads TGTGCCAGCAGCCAAGGCCCCCAGGGGATAGAGTCACCCCTCCACTTT. This sequence encodes CASSQGPQGIESPLHF.

This chain uses TRBV4-1 with TRBJ1-5; D is unclear. V lost 1 base, J lost 0 bases, and 7 bases lay in between. The germline gives CDR1 MGHRA, CDR2 YSYEKL. The length of the CDR3 is 15 residues. The CDR3 reads CASSQGAYSNQPQHF. The CDR3 coding sequence is TGCGCCAGCAGCCAAGGGGCTTATAGCAATCAGCCCCAGCATTTT.

The chain has TRBV6-5 and TRBJ1-2, with D possibly matching TRBD1 (6 bases). Germline V CDR1 and CDR2: MNHEY, SVGAGI. V lost 2 bases and J 4 bases, leaving 14 bases between the germline ends. CDR3 length equals 15 residues. The CDR3 coding sequence is TGTGCCAGCAGTTACAGGGGTGCAGGGGTCTATGGCTACACCTTC. Translation: CASSYRGAGVYGYTF.

The gene calls are TRBV7-2 and TRBJ2-1, with TRBD2 matching 13 bases. Germline V gene sequence: CDR1 SGHTA, CDR2 FQGNSA. There are 15 residues in the CDR3. V gave up 2 bases and J gave up 8 bases; unmatched junction bases: 3. Here the CDR3 reads CASSLRTSGSDEQFF. In DNA form, the CDR3 reads TGTGCCAGCAGCTTACGGACTAGCGGGAGCGATGAGCAGTTCTTC.

This clone showed up just a few times. V usage is TRBV5-5 and J usage is TRBJ2-7, with 7 bases aligning to TRBD2. The CDR3 totals 13 residues. Germline loops: CDR1 SGHKS, CDR2 YYEKEE (reference sequence). J was trimmed by 0 bases and V by 4 bases; bases with no gene match: 1. The CDR3 here is CASSGRASYEQYF. The CDR3, as DNA: TGTGCCAGCAGCGGGAGGGCCTCCTACGAGCAGTACTTC.

This chain uses TRBV9 with TRBJ2-1, with 11 bases that match TRBD2. Per germline, CDR1 SGDLS and CDR2 YYNGEE. The length of the CDR3 is 18 residues. V lost 2 bases to trimming and J lost 0 bases; unmatched junction nucleotides: 7. CDR3 DNA sequence: TGTGCCAGCAGCGTTGGTAGCGGGAGGGTGAGCTCCTACAATGAGCAGTTCTTC. Translating gives CASSVGSGRVSSYNEQFF.

V usage is TRBV20-1 and J usage is TRBJ2-7; 7 bases are shared with TRBD1. Trimming at V came to 3 bases and at J to 0 bases, leaving 8 bases not matched to a gene. CDR1 DFQATT and CDR2 SNEGSKA come from the germline V gene (reference sequence). The CDR3 consists of 15 residues. CDR3 nucleotides: TGCAGTGCTAGTGGAGCCAGGGGGAGCTCCTACGAGCAGTACTTC. This sequence encodes CSASGARGSSYEQYF.

The chain combines TRBV4-1 with TRBJ2-7, with D unresolved. The CDR3 is 13 residues long. Germline V gene data show CDR1 as MGHRA and CDR2 as YSYEKL. Trimming took off 0 bases at V and 3 bases at J, with 6 bases between the two ends. CDR3 in DNA: TGCGCCAGCAGCCAAGATTCCTACTACGAGCAGTACTTC. Translated: CASSQDSYYEQYF.

The chain links TRBV2 to TRBJ2-3, with a possible D match to TRBD2 (6 bases). The CDR3 is made up of 14 amino acids. V dropped 5 bases and J dropped 0 bases, with 9 bases sitting between them. CDR1 and CDR2 from the germline V gene are SNHLY and FYNNEI. The CDR3 spells CASSPGTSTDTQYF. CDR3 DNA: TGTGCCAGCAGTCCGGGGACTAGCACAGATACGCAGTATTTT. Full variable domain (missing parts from reference TRBV2 and TRBJ2-3): EPEVTQTPSHQVTQMGQEVILRCVPISNHLYFYWYRQILGQKVEFLVSFYNNEISEKSEIFDDQFSVERPDGSNFTLKIRSTKLEDSAMYFCASSPGTSTDTQYFGPGTRLTVL.

The chain has TRBV19 and TRBJ2-1; possibly TRBD1 for D (6 bases). V lost 9 bases to trimming and J lost 6 bases, with 18 bases between them. This CDR3 comprises 14 residues. Germline V gene lookup returns CDR1 LNHDA and CDR2 SQIVND (reference sequence). The CDR3 sequence: CASTLWGQSNEQFF. CDR3 sequence (DNA): TGTGCCAGCACCCTCTGGGGGCAGAGCAATGAGCAGTTCTTC.

This clone was recorded once. Other DNA sequences in the same sample also yield this CDR3. The chain employs TRBV5-1 and TRBJ1-6; TRBD1 aligns across 9 bases. Germline V gives CDR1 SGHRS, CDR2 YFSETQ. J gave up 10 bases and V 4 bases, and 6 bases lay outside the gene matches. CDR3 length: 14 amino acids. The CDR3 here is CASSTGTGNSPLHF. DNA for the CDR3: TGCGCCAGCAGCACTGGGACAGGGAACTCACCCCTCCACTTT.

This rearrangement joins TRBV6-5 to TRBJ2-7; perhaps TRBD1 as D (6 bases). The CDR3 is made up of 14 amino acids. Trimming stripped 7 bases from V and 2 bases from J, with 15 bases between. Germline CDR1 and CDR2: MNHEY and SVGAGI. The CDR3 DNA follows: TGTGCCAGCAAGGTCGGGACACGGACCTACGAGCAGTACTTC. It is translated as CASKVGTRTYEQYF.

This clone was seen only once. This chain uses TRBV27 with TRBJ1-2; D remains ambiguous. Trimming cost V 7 bases and J 4 bases, with 13 bases left between them. CDR3 length equals 13 residues. Germline values: CDR1 MNHEY, CDR2 SMNVEV (reference sequence). As DNA, the CDR3 is TGTGCCAGCACTAGGCAGGCGGGCTATGGCTACACCTTC. Translation: CASTRQAGYGYTF.

V gene TRBV10-3 combines with J gene TRBJ1-2; the D gene is possibly TRBD1 (5 bases). The length of the CDR3 is 13 residues. CDR1 and CDR2 from the germline V gene are ENHRY and SYGVKD. Trimming removed 6 bases from V and 4 bases from J, with 12 bases in between. The CDR3 spells CAIRGDSLYGYTF. The CDR3 coding sequence is TGTGCCATCAGGGGTGACAGCCTCTATGGCTACACCTTC.

The chain joins TRBV3-1 (or the pseudogene TRBV3-2) to TRBJ1-6; weak D call: TRBD1 (6 bases). Looked up from germline, CDR1 is LGHDT and CDR2 is YNNKEL (reference sequence). The V and J ends lost 4 bases and 12 bases respectively, with 19 bases between them. This CDR3 is 15 amino acids long. DNA for the CDR3: TGTGCCAGCAGCCCCAAAATGGCGGTAGGGGGACCCCTCCACTTT. Translating it yields CASSPKMAVGGPLHF.

The genes are TRBV6-1 and TRBJ1-2; possible D gene TRBD1, 5 bases. The CDR3 runs to 14 residues. Germline CDR1 MNHNS, CDR2 SASEGT. Trimming pared 3 bases from V and 6 bases from J, leaving 14 bases between. CDR3 bases: TGTGCCAGCAGTGAGGCGGGGGGGACGGATGGCTACACCTTC. Translated: CASSEAGGTDGYTF.

The chain has TRBV19 and TRBJ1-5; TRBD1 might be the D (5 bases). The CDR3 runs to 15 residues. Germline CDR1 and CDR2: LNHDA and SQIVND (reference sequence). V lost 3 bases, J lost 0 bases, and 9 bases lay in between. CDR3 protein: CASSMGGLSNQPQHF. The DNA for the CDR3 is TGTGCCAGTAGTATGGGGGGACTTAGCAATCAGCCCCAGCATTTT.

The chain is built from TRBV6-5 and TRBJ1-2; D is unclear. Trimming took off 0 bases at V and 5 bases at J, with 10 bases between the two ends. This CDR3 has 14 residues. Germline assignment: CDR1 MNHEY and CDR2 SVGAGI. For the CDR3, the DNA is TGTGCCAGCAGTTACTCGCGGACGGGATATGGCTACACCTTC. This encodes CASSYSRTGYGYTF.

This chain uses TRBV6-5 with TRBJ1-4; TRBD1 is a possible D gene (5 bases). With 5 bases removed from V and 11 bases from J, the gap between germline ends came to 15 bases. In germline, CDR1 is MNHEY, CDR2 SVGAGI. This CDR3 spans 13 amino acids. The CDR3 bases are TGTGCCAGCAGTATAGGTGGCCGGGGGAAACTGTTTTTT. This translates into CASSIGGRGKLFF.

The chain links TRBV9 to TRBJ1-2; 7 bases line up with TRBD1. Trimming at V came to 3 bases and at J to 2 bases, leaving 4 bases not matched to a gene. This CDR3 is built from 14 residues. Per germline, CDR1 SGDLS and CDR2 YYNGEE. CDR3: CASSAGTVNYGYTF. CDR3 bases: TGTGCCAGCAGCGCCGGGACAGTCAACTATGGCTACACCTTC.